These T cell receptor beta chains were read from a single sample in a study of identical twins. TCRdb re-called the 5' RACE reads through MiXCR, storing one row per CDR3 protein. The sample gives some 590,000 distinct CDR3 sequences, approximately 10% of which show up once; more than 2.5% is in the top ten. Another study also made use of these data, one on yellow fever vaccine responses in identical twins.

Sequenced: PBMCs. These receptors all come from a woman younger than 30 in good health. Each CDR3 is given with its conserved first and last residue. Each record gives: V gene, J gene, clone size, CDR3 protein. Rows give clone size only sometimes, using once, few, many, or a class for an expanded clone.

TRBV12-3/TRBV12-4,TRBJ2-5,many,CASRQEAGGNQETQYF
TRBV12-3/TRBV12-4,TRBJ2-3,few,CASSLVGWTDTQYF
TRBV29-1,TRBJ2-3,-,CSADGLAVSDTQYF
TRBV28,TRBJ2-7,-,CASSANHEQYF
TRBV20-1,TRBJ2-7,many,CSARDLAGIYEQYF
TRBV20-1,TRBJ2-7,few,CSAIGFGGLAAYEQYF
TRBV7-8,TRBJ2-3,-,CASSLQARLGDTQYF
TRBV5-1,TRBJ2-7,-,CASSWAGTGFYEQYF
TRBV4-1,TRBJ2-5,-,CASSQGLSGNQETQYF
TRBV2,TRBJ2-7,few,CASSEAGGPLGYEQYF
TRBV4-2,TRBJ2-2,many,CASSQVANTGELFF
TRBV7-9,TRBJ2-3,-,CASSFGTSGGLTDTQYF
TRBV3-1,TRBJ2-2,-,CARAIDRGVVGTGELFF
TRBV6-5,TRBJ2-3,few,CASSYSPESTDTQYF
TRBV4-3,TRBJ2-2,-,CASSQVLAGSPNTGELFF
TRBV29-1,TRBJ2-5,few,CSVALAGIQETQYF
TRBV6-6,TRBJ2-7,-,CASTKMRVYEQYF
TRBV20-1,TRBJ2-5,-,CSARDKEGLTQYF
TRBV11-2,TRBJ2-1,few,CASSLEGRGGGPGNEQFF
TRBV9,TRBJ2-3,few,CASSVGGSGYTDTQYF
TRBV20-1,TRBJ2-3,few,CSARRTSGNSDTQYF
TRBV5-6,TRBJ2-5,-,CASKDYQETQYF
TRBV7-2,TRBJ2-1,many,CASSPGQTIYNEQFF
TRBV4-2,TRBJ2-1,many,CASSQEPGVFYNEQFF
TRBV7-6,TRBJ2-1,many,CASSVRQGDNEQFF
TRBV7-2,TRBJ1-3,-,CASSLAYGNTIYF
TRBV6-1,TRBJ1-1,few,CASSEAPRRNTEAFF
TRBV29-1,TRBJ1-2,-,CSVERASRGSIGYTF
TRBV9,TRBJ2-1,-,CASSLSGLYNEQFF
TRBV12-3/TRBV12-4,TRBJ2-3,-,CASSLVWEADTQYF
TRBV4-3,TRBJ2-5,-,CASSQDFEEETQYF
TRBV12-3/TRBV12-4,TRBJ2-1,many,CASSSDWTGQFF
TRBV6-4,TRBJ1-1,many,CASTPARTSWGMNTEAFF
TRBV7-8,TRBJ1-4,-,CASSDRQGIIERLFF
TRBV20-1,TRBJ2-5,few,CSARRPPSSETQYF
TRBV11-2,TRBJ2-1,few,CASSLSRTPPNNEQFF
TRBV15,TRBJ2-7,-,CATSRDAGYSYEQYF
TRBV7-8,TRBJ2-2,few,CASSRTGYGELFF
TRBV20-1,TRBJ2-7,many,CSARERGGLSYEQYF
TRBV12-3/TRBV12-4,TRBJ2-5,few,CASSEAAGTIQETQYF
TRBV4-1,TRBJ2-1,few,CASSHKGALRYNEQFF
TRBV29-1,TRBJ2-7,-,CSAIVTAYEQYF
TRBV11-2,TRBJ2-7,-,CASSFLQGANYEQYF
TRBV7-2,TRBJ2-7,-,CASSRGGRAFEQYF
TRBV27,TRBJ1-2,-,CASRGFWTGETYGYTF
TRBV24-1,TRBJ2-1,many,CATSGTGTYNEQFF
TRBV6-1,TRBJ2-7,few,CASSRAVELSYEQYF
TRBV12-3/TRBV12-4,TRBJ2-3,-,CASSLNGLPTGGLTDTQYF
TRBV7-9,TRBJ2-3,few,CASNEAGGFGTDTQYF
TRBV29-1,TRBJ1-3,-,CSEVCGTIYF
TRBV24-1,TRBJ2-3,-,CATSDLWREDTQYF
TRBV7-8,TRBJ2-7,few,CASSPPAVESYEQYF
TRBV5-6,TRBJ1-1,few,CASSSGTGGFTEAFF
TRBV3-1,TRBJ2-7,few,CASSHASYEQYF
TRBV11-2,TRBJ2-7,-,CASSPIRGLYEQYF
TRBV3-1,TRBJ2-5,-,CASSYNEFQETQYF
TRBV11-2,TRBJ2-3,few,CASSLDFGGPPDTQYF
TRBV15,TRBJ2-1,many,CATQERGLAGYNEQFF
TRBV27,TRBJ2-7,-,CASRAFPLAGGPYEQYF
TRBV20-1,TRBJ1-6,-,CSARDLAEGLNSPLHF